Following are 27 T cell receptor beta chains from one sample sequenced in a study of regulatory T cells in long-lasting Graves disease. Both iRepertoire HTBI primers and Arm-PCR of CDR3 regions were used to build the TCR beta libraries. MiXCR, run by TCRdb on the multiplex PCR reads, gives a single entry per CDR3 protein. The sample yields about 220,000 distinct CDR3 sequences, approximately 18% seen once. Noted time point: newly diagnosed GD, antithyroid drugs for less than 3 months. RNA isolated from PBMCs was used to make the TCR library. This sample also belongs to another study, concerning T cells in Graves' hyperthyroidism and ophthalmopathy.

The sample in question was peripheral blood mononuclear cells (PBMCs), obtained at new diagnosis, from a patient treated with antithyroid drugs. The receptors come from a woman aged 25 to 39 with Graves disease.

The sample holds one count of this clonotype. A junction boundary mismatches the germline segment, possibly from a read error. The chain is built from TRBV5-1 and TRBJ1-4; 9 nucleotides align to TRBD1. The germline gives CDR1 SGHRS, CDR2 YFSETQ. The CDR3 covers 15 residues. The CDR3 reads CASSGPGQGDEKLFF. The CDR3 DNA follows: TGTGCCAGCAGCGGACCGGGACAGGGTGATGAAAAACTGTTTTTT.

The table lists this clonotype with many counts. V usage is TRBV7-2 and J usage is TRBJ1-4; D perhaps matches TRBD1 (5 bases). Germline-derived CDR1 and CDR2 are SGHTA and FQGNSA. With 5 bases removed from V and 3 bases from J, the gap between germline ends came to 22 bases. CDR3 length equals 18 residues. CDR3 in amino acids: CASSLGQGPPRPNEKLFF. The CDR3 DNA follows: TGTGCCAGCAGCCTCGGGCAGGGCCCACCACGCCCTAATGAAAAACTGTTTTTT.

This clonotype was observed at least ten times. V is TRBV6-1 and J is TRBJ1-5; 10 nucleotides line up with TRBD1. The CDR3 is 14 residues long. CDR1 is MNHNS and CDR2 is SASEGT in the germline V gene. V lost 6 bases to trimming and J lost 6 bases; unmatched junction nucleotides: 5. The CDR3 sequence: CASRTGGVGQPQHF. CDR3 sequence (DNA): TGTGCCAGCAGGACAGGGGGCGTCGGTCAGCCCCAGCATTTT.

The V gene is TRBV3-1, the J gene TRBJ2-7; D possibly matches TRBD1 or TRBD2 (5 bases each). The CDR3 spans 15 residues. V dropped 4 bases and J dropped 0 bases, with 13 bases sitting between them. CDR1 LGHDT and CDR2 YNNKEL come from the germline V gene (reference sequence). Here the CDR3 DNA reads TGTGCCAGCAGCCTTGGGACCTATAGCTCCTACGAGCAGTACTTC. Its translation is CASSLGTYSSYEQYF.

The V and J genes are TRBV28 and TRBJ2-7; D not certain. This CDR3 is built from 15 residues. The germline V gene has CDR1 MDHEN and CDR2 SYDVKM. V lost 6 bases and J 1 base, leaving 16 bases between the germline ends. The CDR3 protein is CASRPVGLGSYEQYF. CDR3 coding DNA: TGTGCCAGCAGACCGGTGGGCCTTGGGTCCTACGAGCAGTACTTC.

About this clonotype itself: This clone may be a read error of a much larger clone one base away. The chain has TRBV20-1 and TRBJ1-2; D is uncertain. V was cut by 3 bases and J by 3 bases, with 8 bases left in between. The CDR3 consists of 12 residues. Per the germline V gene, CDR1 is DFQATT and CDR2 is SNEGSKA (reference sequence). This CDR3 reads CSASWQDYGYTF. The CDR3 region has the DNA TGCAGTGCTAGTTGGCAGGACTATGGCTACACCTTC.

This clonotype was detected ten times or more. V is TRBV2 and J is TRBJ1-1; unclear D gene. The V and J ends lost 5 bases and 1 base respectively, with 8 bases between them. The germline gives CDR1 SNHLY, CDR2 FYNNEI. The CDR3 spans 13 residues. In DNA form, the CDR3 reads TGTGCCAGCAGTCCCCTGAGGAACACTGAAGCTTTCTTT. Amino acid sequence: CASSPLRNTEAFF.

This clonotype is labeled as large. DNA for the CDR3: TGTGCCACCTCACCCTTGGGAGATACGCAGTATTTT. Amino acids: CATSPLGDTQYF. J is TRBJ2-3 and V is TRBV15; D unclear. Germline V gene data show CDR1 as LNHNV and CDR2 as YYDKDF (reference sequence). Trimming stripped 8 bases from V and 5 bases from J, with 11 bases between. There are 12 residues in the CDR3.

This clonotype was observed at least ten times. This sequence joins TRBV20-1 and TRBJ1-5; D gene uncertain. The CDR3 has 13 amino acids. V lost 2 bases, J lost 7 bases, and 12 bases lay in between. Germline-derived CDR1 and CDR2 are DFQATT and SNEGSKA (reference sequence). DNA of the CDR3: TGCAGTGCTAGACGAGGTGTCGAGCAGCCCCAGCATTTT. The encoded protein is CSARRGVEQPQHF.

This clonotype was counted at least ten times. The CDR3 DNA is TGTGCCAGCAGTTTATCCGGCGGAATCACAGATACGCAGTATTTT. It specifies CASSLSGGITDTQYF. The chain employs TRBV28 and TRBJ2-3; no clear D. Trimming cost V 1 base and J 2 bases, with 10 bases left between them. Per germline, CDR1 MDHEN and CDR2 SYDVKM. The length of the CDR3 is 15 residues.

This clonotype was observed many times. This chain's CDR3 is CASSPRRGGYEQYF. CDR3 DNA sequence: TGTGCCAGCAGTCCCCGCAGGGGGGGCTACGAGCAGTACTTC. This rearrangement joins TRBV12-3 or TRBV12-4 to TRBJ2-7; D possibly uses TRBD1 or TRBD2 (7 bases each). The V end was cut by 5 bases, the J end by 3 bases, with 14 bases between. The CDR3 spans 14 residues.

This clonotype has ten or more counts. In DNA form, the CDR3 reads TGTGCCAGCAGCTTGCAGGGGGAGTACTATGGCTACACCTTC. Translation gives CASSLQGEYYGYTF. The rearrangement joins TRBV5-4 to TRBJ1-2; 7 bases agree with TRBD1. Trimming removed 1 base from V and 3 bases from J; junction bases left unmatched: 3. Germline loops: CDR1 SGHNT, CDR2 YYREEE (reference sequence). The CDR3 covers 14 residues.

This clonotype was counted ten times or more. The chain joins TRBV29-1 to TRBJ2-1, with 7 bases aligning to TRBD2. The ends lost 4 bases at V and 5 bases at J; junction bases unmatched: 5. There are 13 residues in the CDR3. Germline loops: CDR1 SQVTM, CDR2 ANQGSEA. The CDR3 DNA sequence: TGCAGCGTTGTTTTTCGGGGGGACAATGAGCAGTTCTTC. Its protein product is CSVVFRGDNEQFF.

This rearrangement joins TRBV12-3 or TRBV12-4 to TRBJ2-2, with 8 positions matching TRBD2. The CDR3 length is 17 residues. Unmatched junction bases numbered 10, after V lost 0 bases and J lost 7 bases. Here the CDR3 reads CASSLAPSGTRFGELFF. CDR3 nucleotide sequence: TGTGCCAGCAGTTTAGCCCCCTCCGGGACTAGGTTCGGGGAGCTGTTTTTT.

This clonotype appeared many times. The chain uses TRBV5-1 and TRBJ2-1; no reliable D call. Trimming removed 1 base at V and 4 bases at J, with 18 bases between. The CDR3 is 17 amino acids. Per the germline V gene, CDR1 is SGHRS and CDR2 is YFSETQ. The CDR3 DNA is TGCGCCAGCAGCTTGACGATGGTACAGTTAACTTACAATGAGCAGTTCTTC. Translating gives CASSLTMVQLTYNEQFF.

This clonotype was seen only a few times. CDR3 in amino acids: CSARVNRRGVYEQYF. CDR3 coding DNA: TGCAGTGCTAGAGTAAATCGTCGGGGGGTCTACGAGCAGTACTTC. The rearrangement uses TRBV20-1 and TRBJ2-7, with TRBD2 identical over 7 bases. CDR1 and CDR2 (germline): DFQATT, SNEGSKA (reference sequence). J gave up 3 bases and V 1 base, and 9 bases lay outside the gene matches. There are 15 residues in the CDR3.

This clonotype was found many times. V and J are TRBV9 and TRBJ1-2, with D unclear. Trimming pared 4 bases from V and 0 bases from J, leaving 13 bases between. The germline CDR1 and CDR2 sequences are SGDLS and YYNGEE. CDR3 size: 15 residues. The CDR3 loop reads CASSPNSPTNYGYTF. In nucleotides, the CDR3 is TGTGCCAGCAGCCCTAACAGTCCCACTAACTATGGCTACACCTTC.

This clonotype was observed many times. The CDR3 coding sequence is TGCGCCAGCAGCTTGGTGGGGAGTCAGTCAGACGAGCAGTACTTC. Its protein product is CASSLVGSQSDEQYF. This rearrangement joins TRBV5-1 to TRBJ2-7; D is perhaps TRBD2 (5 bases). Germline V gives CDR1 SGHRS, CDR2 YFSETQ. The V gene lost 0 bases and the J gene lost 5 bases, with 15 bases spanning the gap. The length of the CDR3 is 15 residues.

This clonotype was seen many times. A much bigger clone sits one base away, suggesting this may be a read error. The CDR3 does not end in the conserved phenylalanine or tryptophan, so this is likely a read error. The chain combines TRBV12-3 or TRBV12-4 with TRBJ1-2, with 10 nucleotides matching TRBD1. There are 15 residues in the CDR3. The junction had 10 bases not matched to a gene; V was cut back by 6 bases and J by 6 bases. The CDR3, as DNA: TGTGCCAGCAGCATCGCCGGACAGGGGGGGAATGGCTACACCTCC. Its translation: CASSIAGQGGNGYTS.

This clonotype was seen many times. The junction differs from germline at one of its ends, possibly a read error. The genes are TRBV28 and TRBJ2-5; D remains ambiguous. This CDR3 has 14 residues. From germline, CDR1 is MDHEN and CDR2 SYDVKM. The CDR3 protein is CASSFLRIQGTQYF. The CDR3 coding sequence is TGTGCCAGCAGTTTTCTGCGGATCCAAGGGACCCAGTACTTC. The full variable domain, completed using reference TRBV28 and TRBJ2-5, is DVKVTQSSRYLVKRTGEKVFLECVQDMDHENMFWYRQDPGLGLRLIYFSYDVKMKEKGDIPEGYSVSREKKERFSLILESASTNQTSMYLCASSFLRIQGTQYFGPGTRLLVL.

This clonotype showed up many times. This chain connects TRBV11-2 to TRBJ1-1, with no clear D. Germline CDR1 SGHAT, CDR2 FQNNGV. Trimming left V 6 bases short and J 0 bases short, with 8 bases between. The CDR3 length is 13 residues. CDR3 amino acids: CASRLGVNTEAFF. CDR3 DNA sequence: TGTGCCAGCAGATTGGGAGTGAACACTGAAGCTTTCTTT.

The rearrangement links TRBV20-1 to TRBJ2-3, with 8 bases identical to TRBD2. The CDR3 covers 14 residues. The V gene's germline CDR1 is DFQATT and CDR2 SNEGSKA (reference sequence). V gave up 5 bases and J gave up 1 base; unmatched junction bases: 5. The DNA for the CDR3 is TGCAGTGCTGATTATAGCGGGGGCACAGATACGCAGTATTTT. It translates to CSADYSGGTDTQYF.

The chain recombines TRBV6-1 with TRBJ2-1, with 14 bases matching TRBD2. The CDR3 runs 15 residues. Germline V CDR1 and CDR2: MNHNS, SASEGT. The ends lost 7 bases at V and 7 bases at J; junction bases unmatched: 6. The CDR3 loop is CASTRLAGGPNEQFF. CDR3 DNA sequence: TGTGCCAGCACTAGACTAGCGGGAGGGCCGAATGAGCAGTTCTTC.

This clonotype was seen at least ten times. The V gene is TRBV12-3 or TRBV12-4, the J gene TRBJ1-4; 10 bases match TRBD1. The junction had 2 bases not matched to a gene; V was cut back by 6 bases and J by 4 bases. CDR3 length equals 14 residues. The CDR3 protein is CASRRTGGNEKLFF. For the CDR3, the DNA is TGTGCCAGCAGGCGGACAGGGGGTAATGAAAAACTGTTTTTT.

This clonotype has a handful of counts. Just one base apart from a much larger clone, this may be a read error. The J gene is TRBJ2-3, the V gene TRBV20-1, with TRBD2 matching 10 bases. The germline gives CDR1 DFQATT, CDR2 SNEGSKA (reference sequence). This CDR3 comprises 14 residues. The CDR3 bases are TGCAGTGCTTCCCTAGCGGGAGTGGCAGATGCGCAGTATTTT. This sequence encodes CSASLAGVADAQYF.

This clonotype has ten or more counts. CDR3 nucleotides: TGCAGTGCTAGGGACGCGACTGGGCTAGCGGGACCTAATCTCGAGCAGTACTTC. Residues: CSARDATGLAGPNLEQYF. The chain combines TRBV20-1 with TRBJ2-7; TRBD2 matches at 9 bases. There are 18 residues in the CDR3. Germline V gene sequence: CDR1 DFQATT, CDR2 SNEGSKA (reference sequence). V shed 3 bases, J shed 6 bases, and the junction held 21 bases outside the gene matches.

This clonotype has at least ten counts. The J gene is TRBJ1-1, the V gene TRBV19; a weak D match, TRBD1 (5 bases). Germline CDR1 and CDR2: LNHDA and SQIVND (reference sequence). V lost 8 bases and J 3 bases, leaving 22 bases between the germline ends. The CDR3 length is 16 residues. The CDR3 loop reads CASAKGTGRWDTEAFF. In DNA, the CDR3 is TGTGCCAGTGCCAAAGGGACGGGGCGGTGGGACACTGAAGCTTTCTTT. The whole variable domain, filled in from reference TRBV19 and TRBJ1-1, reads DGGITQSPKYLFRKEGQNVTLSCEQNLNHDAMYWYRQDPGQGLRLIYYSQIVNDFQKGDIAEGYSVSREKKESFPLTVTSAQKNPTAFYLCASAKGTGRWDTEAFFGQGTRLTVV.